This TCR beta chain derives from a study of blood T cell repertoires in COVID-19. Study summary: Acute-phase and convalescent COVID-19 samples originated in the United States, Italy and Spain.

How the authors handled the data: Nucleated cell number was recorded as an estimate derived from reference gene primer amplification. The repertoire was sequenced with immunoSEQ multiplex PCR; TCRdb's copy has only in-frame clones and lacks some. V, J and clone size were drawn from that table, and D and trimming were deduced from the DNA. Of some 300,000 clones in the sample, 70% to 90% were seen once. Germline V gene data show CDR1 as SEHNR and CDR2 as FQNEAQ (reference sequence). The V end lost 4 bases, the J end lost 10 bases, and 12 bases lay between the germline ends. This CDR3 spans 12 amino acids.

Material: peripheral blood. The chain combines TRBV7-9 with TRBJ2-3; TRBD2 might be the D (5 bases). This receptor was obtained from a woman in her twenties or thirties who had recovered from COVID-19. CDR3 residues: CASSSRVDSQYF. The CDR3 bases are TGTGCCAGCAGCTCGAGGGTTGATTCGCAGTATTTT.